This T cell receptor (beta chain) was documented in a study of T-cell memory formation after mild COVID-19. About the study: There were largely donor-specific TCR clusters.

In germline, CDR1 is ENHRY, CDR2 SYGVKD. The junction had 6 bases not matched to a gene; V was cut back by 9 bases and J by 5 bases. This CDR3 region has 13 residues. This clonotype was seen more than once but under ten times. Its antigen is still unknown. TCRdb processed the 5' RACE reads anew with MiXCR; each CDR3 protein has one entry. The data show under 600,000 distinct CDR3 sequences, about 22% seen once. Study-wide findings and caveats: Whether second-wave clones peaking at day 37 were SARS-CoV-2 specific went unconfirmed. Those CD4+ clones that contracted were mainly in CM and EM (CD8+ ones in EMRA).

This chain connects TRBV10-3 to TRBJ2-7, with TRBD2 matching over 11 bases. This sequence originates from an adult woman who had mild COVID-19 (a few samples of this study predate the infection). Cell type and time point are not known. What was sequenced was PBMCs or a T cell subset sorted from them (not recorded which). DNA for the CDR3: TGTGCCATTCTAGCGGGAGGCCCAGACGAGCAGTACTTC. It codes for CAILAGGPDEQYF.